The clone carrying this T cell receptor beta chain was observed once. This record comes from a study of T cell changes during pregnancy in multiple sclerosis. V gave up 4 bases and J gave up 3 bases; unmatched junction bases: 8. The CDR3 is 15 residues long. Germline V gene lookup returns CDR1 SGHNT and CDR2 YYREEE (reference sequence). Sequencing was performed with immunoSEQ multiplex PCR; in TCRdb, only in-frame clones are kept and a portion is missing. Altogether tens of thousands of clones are present, roughly 92% being singletons, with the ten largest covering less than 2%. The TCR originated in a female donor with multiple sclerosis, enrolled in a pregnancy study. V is TRBV5-4 and J is TRBJ1-1; TRBD1 aligns across 8 bases. The material sequenced was peripheral blood, taken in the second trimester of pregnancy. In DNA, the CDR3 is TGTGCCAGCAGCCCCTCGGACAGGGTTTACACTGAAGCTTTCTTT. Amino acid sequence: CASSPSDRVYTEAFF.